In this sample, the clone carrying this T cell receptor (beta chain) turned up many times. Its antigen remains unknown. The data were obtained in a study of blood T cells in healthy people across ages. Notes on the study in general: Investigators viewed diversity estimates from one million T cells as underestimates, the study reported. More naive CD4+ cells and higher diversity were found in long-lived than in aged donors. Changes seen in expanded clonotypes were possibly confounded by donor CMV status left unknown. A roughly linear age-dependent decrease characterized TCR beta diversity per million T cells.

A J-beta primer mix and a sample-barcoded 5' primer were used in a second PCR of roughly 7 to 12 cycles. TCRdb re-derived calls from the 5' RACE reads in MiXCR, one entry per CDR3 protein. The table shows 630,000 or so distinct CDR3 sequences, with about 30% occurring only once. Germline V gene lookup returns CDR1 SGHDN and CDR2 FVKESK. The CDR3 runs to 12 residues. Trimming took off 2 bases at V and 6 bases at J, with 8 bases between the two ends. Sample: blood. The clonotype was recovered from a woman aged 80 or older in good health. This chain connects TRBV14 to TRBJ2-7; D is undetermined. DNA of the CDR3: TGTGCCAGCAGCCAATCCTACGGCGAGCAGTACTTC. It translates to CASSQSYGEQYF.